A single sample gave rise to the 29 T cell receptor beta chains below, sequenced in a study of cytomegalovirus exposure and HLA in healthy donors. Both 60 Vbeta primers and 13 Jbeta primers went into the PCR. TCRdb's copy holds only in-frame clones and misses some; the assay was immunoSEQ multiplex PCR. The sample lists 100,000 to 150,000 clones, roughly 82% occurring once. Specimen: PBMCs. Receptors originate from a woman aged 60-75 years in good health and CMV-seropositive.

This chain joins TRBV5-6 and TRBJ1-1; D uncertain. CDR3 length equals 14 residues. CDR1 SGHDT and CDR2 YYEEEE come from the germline V gene. Trimming took off 0 bases at V and 0 bases at J, with 6 bases between the two ends. For the CDR3, the DNA is TGTGCCAGCAGCTTGGGTCACATGAACACTGAAGCTTTCTTT. Translated, it gives CASSLGHMNTEAFF.

The sample holds a few counts of this clone. The chain uses TRBV30 and TRBJ1-2; 9 bases line up with TRBD1. There are 16 residues in the CDR3. V lost 2 bases to trimming and J lost 6 bases; unmatched junction nucleotides: 13. Germline CDR1 GTSNPN, CDR2 SVGIG (reference sequence). Written as DNA, the CDR3 is TGTGCCTGGAGTCCTAGGGGGACAGGGAAGGGGGATGGCTACACCTTC. Its protein is CAWSPRGTGKGDGYTF.

In its sample, this clone was seen once. One end of the junction does not line up with germline, which may come from a read error. V is TRBV7-6 and J is TRBJ2-3; D possibly corresponds to TRBD1 (5 bases). Germline V gene data show CDR1 as SGHVS and CDR2 as FNYEAQ. The CDR3 contains 13 residues. The CDR3 DNA follows: TGTGCCAGCAGGCTAGGAAACACAGGTACGCAGTATTTT. Translating gives CASRLGNTGTQYF.

The V gene is TRBV6-1, the J gene TRBJ2-3, with 10 positions matching TRBD2. V shed 7 bases, J shed 1 base, and the junction held 5 bases outside the gene matches. Germline assignment: CDR1 MNHNS and CDR2 SASEGT. The CDR3 is 15 amino acids. CDR3 protein: CASKTGTSGTDTQYF. CDR3 bases: TGTGCCAGCAAGACCGGGACTAGCGGCACAGATACGCAGTATTTT.

This clone appeared a few times. V is TRBV13 and J is TRBJ1-1, with 7 bases lining up with TRBD1. The CDR3 has 15 residues. Per the germline V gene, CDR1 is PRHDT and CDR2 is FYEKMQ (reference sequence). Trimming took 4 bases from V and 0 from J; bases not matched to a gene: 5. CDR3 region: CASSSGQTMNTEAFF. In nucleotides, the CDR3 is TGTGCCAGCAGCTCGGGACAGACAATGAACACTGAAGCTTTCTTT.

The chain has TRBV6-1 and TRBJ1-4; D unclear. Germline CDR1 MNHNS, CDR2 SASEGT. Trimming left V 2 bases short and J 2 bases short, with 12 bases between. The CDR3 runs to 16 residues. The CDR3 sequence is CASSEFAVRTNEKLFF. DNA of the CDR3: TGTGCCAGCAGTGAATTCGCAGTCCGCACTAATGAAAAACTGTTTTTT.

J is TRBJ1-1 and V is TRBV2; D may be TRBD1 (6 bases). With 6 bases removed from V and 3 bases from J, the gap between germline ends came to 17 bases. This CDR3 contains 15 residues. In germline, CDR1 is SNHLY, CDR2 FYNNEI. CDR3 residues: CASRRRTARDTEAFF. DNA of the CDR3: TGTGCCAGCAGACGTCGGACAGCTAGGGACACTGAAGCTTTCTTT.

This rearrangement joins TRBV14 to TRBJ2-1, with D perhaps TRBD1 (5 bases). V was cut by 4 bases and J by 3 bases, with 7 bases left in between. Germline loops: CDR1 SGHDN, CDR2 FVKESK. The CDR3 length is 13 residues. The CDR3 bases are TGTGCCAGCAGCCCACAGGTCTACAATGAGCAGTTCTTC. It translates to CASSPQVYNEQFF. The entire variable domain, with the rest obtained from reference TRBV14 and TRBJ2-1, is as follows: EAGVTQFPSHSVIEKGQTVTLRCDPISGHDNLYWYRRVMGKEIKFLLHFVKESKQDESGMPNNRFLAERTGGTYSTLKVQPAELEDSGVYFCASSPQVYNEQFFGPGTRLTVL.

The rearrangement joins TRBV29-1 to TRBJ2-1; 7 nucleotides match TRBD1. The CDR3 sequence is 14 residues long. From germline, CDR1 is SQVTM and CDR2 ANQGSEA. Losses at the gene ends were 4 bases for V and 9 bases for J; bases not matched to a gene: 12. Written as DNA, the CDR3 is TGCAGCGTTGTCGTAGGGACAGTACAAGGTGAGCAGTTCTTC. It codes for CSVVVGTVQGEQFF.

This clone was seen just once. The chain couples TRBV4-1 to TRBJ2-5; tentatively, D is TRBD2 (6 bases). The J call may be wrong; the DNA end is better matched by TRBJ2-7. Germline-derived CDR1 and CDR2 are MGHRA and YSYEKL. The CDR3 is 15 residues long. The CDR3 region is CASSQDRLGIDEQYF. The DNA for the CDR3 is TGCGCCAGCAGCCAAGACCGACTAGGAATCGACGAGCAGTACTTC.

V usage is TRBV4-3 and J usage is TRBJ2-7; 8 bases line up with TRBD1. The CDR3 sequence is 14 residues long. CDR1 is LGHNA and CDR2 is YSLEER in the germline V gene. Losses at the gene ends were 4 bases for V and 3 bases for J; bases not matched to a gene: 5. The CDR3 reads CASSRRTGYYEQYF. Here the CDR3 DNA reads TGCGCCAGCAGCCGTCGGACAGGGTACTACGAGCAGTACTTC.

This chain links TRBV11-3 with TRBJ1-2; D remains unclear. This CDR3 contains 13 residues. With 0 bases removed from V and 8 bases from J, the gap between germline ends came to 10 bases. The germline CDR1 and CDR2 sequences are SGHNT and YENEEA. CDR3 amino acids: CASSLEAGNGYTF. In DNA, the CDR3 is TGTGCCAGCAGCTTAGAAGCGGGGAACGGCTACACCTTC.

V gene TRBV29-1 combines with J gene TRBJ2-1; D is uncertain. Looked up from germline, CDR1 is SQVTM and CDR2 is ANQGSEA. The CDR3 extends over 11 amino acids. Trimming shortened V by 2 bases and J by 4 bases, and 3 bases separated the two germline ends. The CDR3 sequence: CSVEQYNEQFF. The CDR3 DNA reads as TGCAGCGTTGAACAGTACAATGAGCAGTTCTTC.

V and J are TRBV7-3 and TRBJ2-3; TRBD2 matches at 8 bases. In germline, CDR1 is SGHTA, CDR2 FQGTGA. J was trimmed by 2 bases and V by 1 base; bases with no gene match: 5. The CDR3 sequence is 16 residues long. Written as DNA, the CDR3 is TGTGCCAGCAGCTTAAGGGTAGCGGGAACCACAGATACGCAGTATTTT. Protein sequence: CASSLRVAGTTDTQYF.

This clone was counted between two and nine times. The chain combines TRBV4-3 with TRBJ2-7, with D possibly being TRBD2 (6 bases). Per germline, CDR1 LGHNA and CDR2 YSLEER. This CDR3 has 16 residues. V was pared by 1 base and J by 0 bases, with 13 bases between. CDR3 region: CASSQGVAANSYEQYF. The CDR3 bases are TGCGCCAGCAGCCAAGGGGTAGCGGCCAACTCCTACGAGCAGTACTTC.

V gene TRBV5-4 combines with J gene TRBJ1-3; TRBD1 might be the D (5 bases). CDR3 size: 14 residues. Germline CDR1 SGHNT, CDR2 YYREEE (reference sequence). Trimming stripped 4 bases from V and 2 bases from J, with 10 bases between. The DNA for the CDR3 is TGTGCCAGCAGCAACTGGGGCGCTGGAAACACCATATATTTT. Protein: CASSNWGAGNTIYF.

V usage is TRBV5-5 and J usage is TRBJ1-5, with D perhaps TRBD1 (5 bases). From germline, CDR1 is SGHKS and CDR2 YYEKEE (reference sequence). Between the trimmed V and J ends, which lost 2 bases and 2 bases, there was a span of 14 bases. The CDR3 covers 16 residues. The CDR3 DNA reads TGTGCCAGCAGCTTATTGGGGGGAGGTCGCAATCAGCCCCAGCATTTT. Translation: CASSLLGGGRNQPQHF.

The rearrangement uses TRBV19 and TRBJ2-1; 7 bases align to TRBD2. The V segment lost 1 base and the J segment 14 bases; nucleotides outside the gene matches: 5. Germline V gives CDR1 LNHDA, CDR2 SQIVND (reference sequence). This CDR3 is 12 amino acids long. This chain's CDR3 is CASSIGGGPKFF. In nucleotides, the CDR3 is TGTGCCAGTAGTATAGGGGGAGGGCCAAAGTTCTTC.

This clone was found a few times. The chain employs TRBV6-7 and TRBJ2-1, with 9 bases aligning to TRBD2. TRBV6-7 is an ORF, and what it does is uncertain. This CDR3 comprises 19 residues. Trimming removed 5 bases from V and 6 bases from J; junction bases left unmatched: 20. CDR3 in amino acids: CASSRGRTEREDRGNEQFF. CDR3 nucleotides: TGTGCCAGCAGTCGCGGAAGAACAGAGCGGGAGGATAGGGGCAATGAGCAGTTCTTC.

The chain uses TRBV7-2 and TRBJ1-1; D not certain. This CDR3 region has 12 residues. Between the trimmed V and J ends, which lost 10 bases and 4 bases, there was a span of 13 bases. Germline CDR1 and CDR2: SGHTA and FQGNSA. CDR3 residues: CATRGLRTEAFF. In DNA, the CDR3 is TGTGCCACGCGGGGATTACGCACTGAAGCTTTCTTT.

This chain joins TRBV20-1 and TRBJ1-2; no firm D call. The CDR3 spans 10 residues. Germline V gene lookup returns CDR1 DFQATT and CDR2 SNEGSKA (reference sequence). Trimming took 5 bases from V and 4 from J, leaving 5 bases between them. The CDR3 sequence is CSAFIYGYTF. The CDR3 DNA sequence: TGCAGTGCTTTCATCTATGGCTACACCTTC.

V gene TRBV4-3 combines with J gene TRBJ2-5; 11 bases map to TRBD2. V was pared by 4 bases and J by 3 bases, with 4 bases of the junction left unmatched. Germline CDR1 reads LGHNA; CDR2 reads YSLEER. The CDR3 is 15 amino acids. The CDR3 DNA sequence: TGCGCCAGCAGCCCCGGGACTAGCGGCAAAGAGACCCAGTACTTC. This encodes CASSPGTSGKETQYF.

This chain links TRBV11-2 with TRBJ1-2; TRBD1 agrees at 9 bases. The CDR3 has 16 residues. V lost 5 bases to trimming and J lost 4 bases; unmatched junction nucleotides: 11. From germline, CDR1 is SGHAT and CDR2 FQNNGV. CDR3 amino acids: CASSPRPGQGTYGYTF. DNA for the CDR3: TGTGCCAGCAGCCCGAGACCGGGACAGGGTACCTATGGCTACACCTTC. The full variable domain, completed using reference TRBV11-2 and TRBJ1-2, is EAGVAQSPRYKIIEKRQSVAFWCNPISGHATLYWYQQILGQGPKLLIQFQNNGVVDDSQLPKDRFSAERLKGVDSTLKIQPAKLEDSAVYLCASSPRPGQGTYGYTFGSGTRLTVV.

CDR3 protein: CASSLARAGNGELFF. The CDR3 bases are TGTGCCAGCAGCTTAGCCAGGGCGGGGAACGGGGAGCTGTTTTTT. The chain uses TRBV7-2 and TRBJ2-2, with a weak D call TRBD2 (6 bases). The CDR3 runs to 15 residues. V dropped 0 bases and J dropped 7 bases, with 12 bases sitting between them. Germline-derived CDR1 and CDR2 are SGHTA and FQGNSA.

The chain couples TRBV27 to TRBJ2-3, with D perhaps matching TRBD2 (6 bases). The V gene lost 5 bases and the J gene lost 3 bases, with 12 bases spanning the gap. Germline V CDR1 and CDR2: MNHEY, SMNVEV (reference sequence). The CDR3 loop spans 14 amino acids. CDR3 DNA: TGTGCCAGCAGTGGCTCAGGGAGGACAGATACGCAGTATTTT. Residues: CASSGSGRTDTQYF.

The count of this clone is one. This chain's CDR3 is CASSLRGQGTGKLFF. In DNA, the CDR3 is TGTGCCAGCAGCTTGAGGGGACAGGGGACAGGAAAACTGTTTTTT. The V call is TRBV5-4, the J call TRBJ1-4, with TRBD1 matching over 10 bases. CDR1 is SGHNT and CDR2 is YYREEE in the germline V gene (reference sequence). With V trimmed by 1 base and J by 10 bases, 7 bases remained unmatched. The CDR3 runs to 15 residues.

This chain connects TRBV19 to TRBJ2-1; 9 nucleotides match TRBD2. Germline V gives CDR1 LNHDA, CDR2 SQIVND (reference sequence). The CDR3 sequence is 14 residues long. Trimming at V came to 7 bases and at J to 8 bases, leaving 9 bases not matched to a gene. CDR3 amino acids: CASTRREGLDEQFF. The CDR3 region has the DNA TGTGCCAGTACTAGGCGGGAGGGCCTGGATGAGCAGTTCTTC.

This chain connects TRBV12-5 to TRBJ2-5, with D maybe TRBD2 (5 bases). The CDR3 is made up of 14 amino acids. Germline lookup yields CDR1 LGHNT and CDR2 FRNRAP. V dropped 0 bases and J dropped 5 bases, with 10 bases sitting between them. CDR3 nucleotide sequence: TGTGCTAGTGGTTTGGTACGGGGTGGGGAGACCCAGTACTTC. Protein product: CASGLVRGGETQYF.

The chain links TRBV7-8 to TRBJ2-1, with 7 bases lining up with TRBD1. CDR3 length: 16 residues. CDR1 is SGHVS and CDR2 is FQNEAQ in the germline V gene. The junction had 11 bases not matched to a gene; V was cut back by 6 bases and J by 3 bases. The CDR3 protein is CASSQRQGIIYNEQFF. CDR3 nucleotides: TGTGCCAGCAGTCAACGACAGGGAATAATCTACAATGAGCAGTTCTTC.